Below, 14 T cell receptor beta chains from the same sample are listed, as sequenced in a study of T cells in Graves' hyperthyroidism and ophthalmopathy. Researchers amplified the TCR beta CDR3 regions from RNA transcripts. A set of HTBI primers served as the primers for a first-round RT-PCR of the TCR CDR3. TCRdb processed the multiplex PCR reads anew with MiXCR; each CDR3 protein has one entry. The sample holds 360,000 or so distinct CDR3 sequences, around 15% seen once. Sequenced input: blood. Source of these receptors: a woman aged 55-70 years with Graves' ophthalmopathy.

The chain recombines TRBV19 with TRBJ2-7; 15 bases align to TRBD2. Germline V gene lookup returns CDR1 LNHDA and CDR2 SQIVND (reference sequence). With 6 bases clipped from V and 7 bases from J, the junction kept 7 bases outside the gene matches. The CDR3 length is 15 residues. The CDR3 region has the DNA TGTGCCAGTAGCCGGACTAGCGGGAGGGCCCAAGAGCAGTACTTC. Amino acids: CASSRTSGRAQEQYF.

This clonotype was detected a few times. CDR3 coding DNA: TGTGCCACCAGTGAGGATAGGACAGCTCGACAAGAGACCCAGTACTTC. Translated, it gives CATSEDRTARQETQYF. The chain carries TRBV24-1 and TRBJ2-5; tentative D call: TRBD1 (6 bases). Germline V gene sequence: CDR1 KGHDR, CDR2 SFDVKD. The CDR3 length is 16 residues. The ends were cut back, 4 bases at V and 2 bases at J, with 16 bases in the middle.

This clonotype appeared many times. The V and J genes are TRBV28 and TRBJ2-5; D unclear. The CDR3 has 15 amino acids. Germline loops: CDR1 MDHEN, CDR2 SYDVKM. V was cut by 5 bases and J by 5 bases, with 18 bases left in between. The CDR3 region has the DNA TGTGCCAGCAGTACAACCGGGTCCCAAGGGGAGACCCAGTACTTC. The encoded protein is CASSTTGSQGETQYF.

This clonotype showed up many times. The CDR3 DNA reads TGTGCCTGGCAAGGACAGGGCGTTGGTGCTTTCTTT. Translating gives CAWQGQGVGAFF. The chain recombines TRBV30 with TRBJ1-1, with 8 bases aligning to TRBD1. The germline gives CDR1 GTSNPN, CDR2 SVGIG (reference sequence). This CDR3 region has 12 residues. The J segment lost 11 bases and the V segment lost 5 bases, leaving 10 bases of the junction unmatched.

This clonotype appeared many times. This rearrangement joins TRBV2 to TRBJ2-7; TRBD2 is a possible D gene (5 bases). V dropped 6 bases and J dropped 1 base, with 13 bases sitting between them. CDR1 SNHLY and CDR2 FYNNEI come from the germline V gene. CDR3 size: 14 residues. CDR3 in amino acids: CASRTPSGSYEQYF. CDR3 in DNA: TGTGCCAGCAGGACCCCTTCGGGGTCCTACGAGCAGTACTTC.

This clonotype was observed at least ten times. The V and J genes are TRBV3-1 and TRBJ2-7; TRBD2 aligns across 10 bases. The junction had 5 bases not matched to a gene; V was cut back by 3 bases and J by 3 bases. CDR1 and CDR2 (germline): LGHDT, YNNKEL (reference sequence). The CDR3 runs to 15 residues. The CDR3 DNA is TGTGCCAGCAGCCAGGGAGCGGGAGGGGTCTACGAGCAGTACTTC. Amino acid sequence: CASSQGAGGVYEQYF.

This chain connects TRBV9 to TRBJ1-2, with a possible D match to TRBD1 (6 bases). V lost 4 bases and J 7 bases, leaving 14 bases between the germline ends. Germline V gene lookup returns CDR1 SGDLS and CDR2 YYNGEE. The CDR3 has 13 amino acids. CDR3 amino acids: CASSITGLSGYTF. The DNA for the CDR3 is TGTGCCAGCAGCATTACAGGGTTGAGTGGCTACACCTTC.

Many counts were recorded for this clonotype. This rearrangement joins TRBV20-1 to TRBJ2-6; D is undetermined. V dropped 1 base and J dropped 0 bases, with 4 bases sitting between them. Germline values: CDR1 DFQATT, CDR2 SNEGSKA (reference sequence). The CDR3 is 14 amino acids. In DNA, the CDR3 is TGCAGTGCTAGAGGGAGCTCTGGGGCCAACGTCCTGACTTTC. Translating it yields CSARGSSGANVLTF.

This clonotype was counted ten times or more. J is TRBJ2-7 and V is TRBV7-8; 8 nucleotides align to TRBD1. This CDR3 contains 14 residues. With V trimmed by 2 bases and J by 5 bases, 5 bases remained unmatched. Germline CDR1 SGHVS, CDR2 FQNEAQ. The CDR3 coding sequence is TGTGCCAGCAGCTTACCGGGACAGGTTAACGAGCAGTACTTC. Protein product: CASSLPGQVNEQYF.

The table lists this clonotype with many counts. CDR3 region: CASSLSKDYGYTF. The CDR3 DNA is TGCGCCAGCAGCTTGTCAAAGGACTATGGCTACACCTTC. V gene TRBV5-1 combines with J gene TRBJ1-2; D ambiguous. This CDR3 is 13 amino acids long. Trimming pared 1 base from V and 3 bases from J, leaving 7 bases between. CDR1 is SGHRS and CDR2 is YFSETQ in the germline V gene.

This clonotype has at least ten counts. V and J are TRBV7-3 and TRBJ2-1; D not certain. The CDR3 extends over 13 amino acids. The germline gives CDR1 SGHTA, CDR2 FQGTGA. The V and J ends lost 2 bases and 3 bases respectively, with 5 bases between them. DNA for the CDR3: TGTGCCAGCAGCTTATACGGCTACAATGAGCAGTTCTTC. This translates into CASSLYGYNEQFF.

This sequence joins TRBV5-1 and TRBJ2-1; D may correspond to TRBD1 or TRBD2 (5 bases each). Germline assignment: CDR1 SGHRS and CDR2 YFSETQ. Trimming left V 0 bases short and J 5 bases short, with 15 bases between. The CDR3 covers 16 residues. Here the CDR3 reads CASSLETGAANNEQFF. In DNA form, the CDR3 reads TGCGCCAGCAGCTTGGAGACCGGGGCGGCCAACAATGAGCAGTTCTTC.

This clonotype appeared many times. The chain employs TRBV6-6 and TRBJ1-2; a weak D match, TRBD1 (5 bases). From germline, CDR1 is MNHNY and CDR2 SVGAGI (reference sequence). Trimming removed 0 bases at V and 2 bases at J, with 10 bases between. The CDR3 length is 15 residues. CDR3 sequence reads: CASSYSEGVNYGYTF. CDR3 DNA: TGTGCCAGCAGTTACTCGGAAGGGGTGAACTATGGCTACACCTTC.

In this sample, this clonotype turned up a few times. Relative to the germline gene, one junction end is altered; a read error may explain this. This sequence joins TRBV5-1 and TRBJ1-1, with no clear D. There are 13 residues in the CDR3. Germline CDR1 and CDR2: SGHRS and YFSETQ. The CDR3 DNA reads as TGCGCCAGCACCTTGGGTGCCAACACTGAAGCTTTCTTT. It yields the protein CASTLGANTEAFF.